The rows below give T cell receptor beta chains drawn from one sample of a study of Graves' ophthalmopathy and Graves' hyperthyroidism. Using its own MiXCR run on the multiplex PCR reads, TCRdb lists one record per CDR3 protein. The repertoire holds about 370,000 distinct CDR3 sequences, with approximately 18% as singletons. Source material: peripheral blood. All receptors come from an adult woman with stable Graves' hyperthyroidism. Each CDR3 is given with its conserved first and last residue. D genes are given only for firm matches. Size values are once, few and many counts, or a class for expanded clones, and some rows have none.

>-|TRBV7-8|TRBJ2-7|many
TGTGCCAGCAGCACATTGGGGCAGGACTACGAGCAGTACTTC
CASSTLGQDYEQYF
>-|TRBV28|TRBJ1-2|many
TGTGCCAGCAGTGATAACCCGGGACTCGGCTATGGCTACACCTTC
CASSDNPGLGYGYTF
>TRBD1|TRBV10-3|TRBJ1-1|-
TGTGCCATCAGCTCCCTCCGCGGGACAGGGAACACTGAAGCTTTCTTT
CAISSLRGTGNTEAFF
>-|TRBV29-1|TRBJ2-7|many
TGCAGCGTGGCTGGGGGGCAATCCACCTACGAGCAGTACTTC
CSVAGGQSTYEQYF
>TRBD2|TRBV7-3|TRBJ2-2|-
TGTGCCAGCAGTCAATTTACTAGCGGGAGTCCCACCGGGGAGCTGTTTTTT
CASSQFTSGSPTGELFF
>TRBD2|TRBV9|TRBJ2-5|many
TGTGCCAGCAGCGCCGGGGGGGAGAATTGGACCCAGTACTTC
CASSAGGENWTQYF
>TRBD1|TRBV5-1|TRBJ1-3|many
TGCGCCAGCAGGACTACAGGGGCTGGAAACACCATATATTTT
CASRTTGAGNTIYF
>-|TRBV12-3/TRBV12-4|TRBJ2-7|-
TGTGCCAGCAGTACCCATTCTTCCTACGAGCAGTACTTC
CASSTHSSYEQYF
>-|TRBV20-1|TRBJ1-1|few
TGCAGTGCTAGAGGGCGCGAGACTGAAGCTTTCTTT
CSARGRETEAFF
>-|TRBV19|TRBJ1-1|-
TGTGCCAGTTCTTACGCCTCCACTGAAGCTTTCTTT
CASSYASTEAFF
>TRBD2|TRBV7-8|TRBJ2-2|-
TGTGCCAGCATCCCTCGGGGGGGGAACACCGGGGAGCTGTTTTTT
CASIPRGGNTGELFF